The 5 T cell receptor beta chains listed next were all sequenced from one sample in a study of identical twins. TCRdb redid the calling of the 5' RACE reads with MiXCR, one entry per CDR3 protein. The table includes about 190,000 distinct CDR3 sequences, approximately 15% detected once. This same sample was also taken into another study, of T cells expressing NK-cell markers.

The sample comprised CD8+ T cells sorted from blood. Receptors were obtained from a woman aged 18-30 years in good health.

The table lists this clonotype with a few counts. The chain combines TRBV29-1 with TRBJ2-7; TRBD2 agrees at 10 bases. The germline V gene encodes CDR1 SQVTM and CDR2 ANQGSEA. The CDR3 consists of 14 residues. J gave up 5 bases and V 4 bases, and 8 bases lay outside the gene matches. The CDR3 DNA is TGCAGCGTTGTCTCGGCTAGCGGGAGCAACGAGCAGTACTTC. Translating it yields CSVVSASGSNEQYF.

The chain recombines TRBV9 with TRBJ2-7, with D possibly matching TRBD2 (5 bases). V was clipped by 3 bases and J by 2 bases, with 15 bases between them. Germline CDR1 is SGDLS and CDR2 is YYNGEE. CDR3 size: 15 residues. CDR3 residues: CASSAREALPYEQYF. In DNA, the CDR3 is TGTGCCAGCAGCGCCCGGGAAGCTCTCCCCTACGAGCAGTACTTC.

The chain employs TRBV19 and TRBJ2-7; the D gene is possibly TRBD2 (6 bases). V was shortened by 4 bases and J by 3 bases, with 10 bases between the two germline ends. Germline loops: CDR1 LNHDA, CDR2 SQIVND (reference sequence). The CDR3 extends over 13 amino acids. The DNA for the CDR3 is TGTGCCAGTAGTAACAGGAGGGACTACGAGCAGTACTTC. Protein: CASSNRRDYEQYF.

V usage is TRBV6-4 and J usage is TRBJ2-7; 7 bases line up with TRBD2. V lost 0 bases to trimming and J lost 11 bases; unmatched junction nucleotides: 7. Germline assignment: CDR1 MRHNA and CDR2 SNTAGT. This CDR3 is built from 13 residues. Here the CDR3 DNA reads TGTGCCAGCAGTGACTCGGCCGGGGGGAAGAAGTACTTC. Encoded protein: CASSDSAGGKKYF.

This clonotype was observed a handful of times. The CDR3 DNA reads as TGTGCCAGCAGCGCGAGTCCCGGGACAGGGGACCCCTACGAGCAGTACTTC. Its protein is CASSASPGTGDPYEQYF. The chain combines TRBV13 with TRBJ2-7, with TRBD1 identical over 10 bases. J gave up 2 bases and V 5 bases, and 12 bases lay outside the gene matches. The CDR3 contains 17 residues. CDR1 is PRHDT, CDR2 FYEKMQ, per germline (reference sequence).